This TCR beta chain was sequenced in a study of blood T cell repertoires in COVID-19 (dated by TCRdb to 2018 to 2020). Notes on the research overall: Collaborator samples came from the United States, Italy and Spain and covered acute and convalescent phases of COVID-19. The repertoires were released in a freely available public database intended as a resource for research on the immune response to SARS-CoV-2. Samples were obtained from the ongoing ImmuneRACE study (first 160 participants) and from about 1,300 subjects provided by 6 global collaborators. Deeply sampled blood TCRbeta repertoires from subjects exposed to, actively infected with, or recovered from COVID-19 were included in the dataset. The sample metadata nearly always contained a de-identified subject ID, COVID-19 status, age in years and sex. The prospective study material was composed of cDNA or gDNA derived from T cells, B-cell-depleted T cells, or PBMCs. HLA class I and class II types, where available, came from metadata supplied by the sample provider rather than from assay-based typing.

Via the germline V gene (reference sequence), CDR1 is MNHEY and CDR2 SMNVEV. Reading from cysteine to phenylalanine, the CDR3 counts 12 amino acids. The sequence is cut down to CDR3 DNA, 36 bases in frame from base 1. The V end loses 4 bases and the J end loses 6 bases, and a stretch of 7 bases separates them. TCRbeta CDR3 regions were amplified from genomic DNA by means of the immunoSEQ Assay, a bias-controlled multiplex PCR. As for how the authors treated the data: Within the assay, amplification of reference gene primers was used to estimate how many nucleated cells each sample contained. To quantify the absolute abundance of each unique TCRbeta CDR3 rearrangement, sequence reads were collapsed and filtered. For each sample, productive Simpson clonality was calculated as the square root of Simpson's diversity index over productive rearrangements. The table comes from immuneACCESS by way of TCRdb, which keeps in-frame sequences with V and J called. Part of the clones is missing from these tables; in studies checked, under half for an unresolved V gene and the rest for unknown reasons. V and J calls and clone size come straight from that table; D and trimming were deduced from the DNA. A total of over 200,000 clones appear in this sample, 88% of them only once. The top ten clonotypes cover around 2.9% of the sample.

General conclusions and limits of the study: How much clinical and demographic metadata was included differed by source and by participant, and the metadata was provided uncurated.

Worth noting for this clone: The specificity of this receptor is unknown. No base qualities exist here, and no much larger clone lies one base off it.

Whole blood was collected in K2EDTA tubes by collaborating institutions according to the institutions' own protocols. For TCRbeta analysis, collaborator samples were shipped as frozen whole blood, as isolated PBMCs, or as DNA extracted from either sample type. This TCR derives from a woman aged 60-70 years with acute or convalescent COVID-19. Sequencing was performed on peripheral blood. The V and J genes are TRBV27 and TRBJ1-5; the D segment cannot be called with confidence. The DNA sequence is given as TGTGCCAGCAGTTCCTCGGGTCAGCCCCAGCATTTT. Its product reads: CASSSSGQPQHF.